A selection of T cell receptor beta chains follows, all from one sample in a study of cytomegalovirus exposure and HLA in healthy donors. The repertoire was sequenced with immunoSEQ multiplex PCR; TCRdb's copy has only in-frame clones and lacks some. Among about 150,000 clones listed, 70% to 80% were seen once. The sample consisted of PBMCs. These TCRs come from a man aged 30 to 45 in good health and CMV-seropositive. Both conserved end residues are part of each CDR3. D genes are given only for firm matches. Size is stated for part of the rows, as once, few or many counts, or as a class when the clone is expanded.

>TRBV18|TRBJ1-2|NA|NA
TGTGCCAGCTCCCCGGACTTGTTGGACGGTTGGGTCTACACCTTC
CASSPDLLDGWVYTF
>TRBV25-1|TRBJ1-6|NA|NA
TGTGCCAGCAGTGATCTCAGTAATTCACCCCTCCACTTT
CASSDLSNSPLHF
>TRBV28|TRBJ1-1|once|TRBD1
TGTGCCAGCAGAAAAGGGGGCTTGAACACTGAAGCTTTCTTT
CASRKGGLNTEAFF
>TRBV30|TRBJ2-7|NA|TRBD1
TGTGCCTGGAGTAATCCGGGACAGGGGGTTAGCGAGCAGTACTTC
CAWSNPGQGVSEQYF
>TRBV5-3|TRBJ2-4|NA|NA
TGTGCCAGAGCCAACGGAGCCGAAAACAAAAACATTCAGTACTTC
CARANGAENKNIQYF
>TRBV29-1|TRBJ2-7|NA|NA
TGCAGCGGTCCACGCGGCTACGAGCAGTACTTC
CSGPRGYEQYF
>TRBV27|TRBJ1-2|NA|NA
TGTGCCAGCAGTTTATCAGGGGCCTATGGCTACACCTTC
CASSLSGAYGYTF
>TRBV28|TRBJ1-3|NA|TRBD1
TGTGCCAGCAGTTTGGGGACAGGGGGCTTCTCTGGAAACACCATATATTTT
CASSLGTGGFSGNTIYF
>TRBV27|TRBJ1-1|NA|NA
TGTGCCAGCAGTTTGACGGAGGGCCGGAACACTGAAGCTTTCTTT
CASSLTEGRNTEAFF
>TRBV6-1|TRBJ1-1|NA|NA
TGTGCCAGCCGTAACACTGAAGCTTTCTTT
CASRNTEAFF
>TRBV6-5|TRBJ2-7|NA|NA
TGTGCCAGTGCGCCCCACTCCCGGGGCTCCTACGAGCAGTACTTC
CASAPHSRGSYEQYF
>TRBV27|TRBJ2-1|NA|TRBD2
TGTGCCACGACGATCCTAGCGGGGGGGAGCAATGAGCAGTTCTTC
CATTILAGGSNEQFF
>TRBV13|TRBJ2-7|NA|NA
TGTGCCAGCAGCTCCTACTTTAACGAGCAGTACTTC
CASSSYFNEQYF
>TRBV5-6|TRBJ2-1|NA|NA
TGTGCCAGCAGCTTGGCGGACGGAGGGATATGGGCTCTGTTCTTC
CASSLADGGIWALFF
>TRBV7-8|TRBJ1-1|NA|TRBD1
TGTGCCAGCAGTGGGGCAGGGGGTGAAGCTTTCTTT
CASSGAGGEAFF
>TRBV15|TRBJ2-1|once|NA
TGTGCCACCAGCAGCGAACCGACCGGGTACGGTGAGCAGTTCTTC
CATSSEPTGYGEQFF
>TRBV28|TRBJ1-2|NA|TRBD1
TGTGCCAGCAGTTGGGACAGGGGGGATGTATACACCTTC
CASSWDRGDVYTF
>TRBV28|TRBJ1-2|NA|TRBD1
TGTGCCAGCAGTCCAGAAAGACAGGGGGTGTACTATGGCTACACCTTC
CASSPERQGVYYGYTF
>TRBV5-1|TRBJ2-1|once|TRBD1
TGCGCCAGCAGCTCTCTCGGACAGGAATGGCAGTTCTTC
CASSSLGQEWQFF
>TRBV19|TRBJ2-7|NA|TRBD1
TGTGCCAGTAGTATAGGCGGGACAGGGATTTACGAGCAGTACTTC
CASSIGGTGIYEQYF
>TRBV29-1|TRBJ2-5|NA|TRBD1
TGCAGCACGGGACAGCGACAAGAGACCCAGTACTTC
CSTGQRQETQYF
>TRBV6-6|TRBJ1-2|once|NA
TGTGCCAGCAGTTACTCGAGTCTGAACTATGGCTACACCTTC
CASSYSSLNYGYTF
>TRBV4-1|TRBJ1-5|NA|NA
TGCGCCAGCAGCCAAGATCGGGAGAGACAGCCCCAGCATTTT
CASSQDRERQPQHF
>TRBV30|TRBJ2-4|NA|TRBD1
TGTGCCAGAAAAGACAGGGTCGGTAACATTCAGTACTTC
CARKDRVGNIQYF
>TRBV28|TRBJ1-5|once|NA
TGTGCCAGCAGCCACCCCTATCGACGGGGAGATAGCAATCAGCCCCAGCATTTT
CASSHPYRRGDSNQPQHF
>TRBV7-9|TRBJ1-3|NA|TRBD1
TGTGCCAGCAGCTCTGGACAGGGGGACGGAAACACCATATATTTT
CASSSGQGDGNTIYF
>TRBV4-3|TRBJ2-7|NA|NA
TGCGCCAGCAGCCAGAGGCCGGGCTACGAGCAGTACTTC
CASSQRPGYEQYF
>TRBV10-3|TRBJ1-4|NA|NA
TGTGCCATCAGTGAGTCCCGGGGTTCGGGTATTGAAAAACTGTTTTTT
CAISESRGSGIEKLFF
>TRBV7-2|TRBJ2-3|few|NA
TGTGCCAGCAGCCCTCCCCCCTTGGCCACAGATACGCAGTATTTT
CASSPPPLATDTQYF
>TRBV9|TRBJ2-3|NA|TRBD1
TGTGCCAGCAGCGAGCAGGGGGCGCGCACAGATACGCAGTATTTT
CASSEQGARTDTQYF
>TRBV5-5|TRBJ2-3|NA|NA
TGTGCCAGCACCCCCTCCCTCACTTTGGATACGCAGTATTTT
CASTPSLTLDTQYF
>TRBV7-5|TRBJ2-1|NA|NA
TGTGCCAGAAGCCTACTAGGGGGCCTCTCCTACAATGAGCAGTTCTTC
CARSLLGGLSYNEQFF